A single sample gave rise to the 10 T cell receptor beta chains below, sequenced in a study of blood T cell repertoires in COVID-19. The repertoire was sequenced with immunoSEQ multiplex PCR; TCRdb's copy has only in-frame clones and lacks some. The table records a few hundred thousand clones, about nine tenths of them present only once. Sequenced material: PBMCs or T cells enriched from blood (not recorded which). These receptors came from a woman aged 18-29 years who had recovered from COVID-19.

CDR3 loop: CSVEGGPAYGYTF. CDR3 in DNA: TGCAGCGTTGAAGGGGGCCCGGCCTATGGCTACACCTTC. This rearrangement joins TRBV29-1 to TRBJ1-2; a possible D gene is TRBD1 (5 bases). V was pared by 1 base and J by 4 bases, with 10 bases between. This CDR3 region has 13 residues. Germline V gene sequence: CDR1 SQVTM, CDR2 ANQGSEA. The full variable domain, its missing parts supplied by reference TRBV29-1 and TRBJ1-2, is SAVISQKPSRDICQRGTSLTIQCQVDSQVTMMFWYRQQPGQSLTLIATANQGSEATYESGFVIDKFPISRPNLTFSTLTVSNMSPEDSSIYLCSVEGGPAYGYTFGSGTRLTVV.

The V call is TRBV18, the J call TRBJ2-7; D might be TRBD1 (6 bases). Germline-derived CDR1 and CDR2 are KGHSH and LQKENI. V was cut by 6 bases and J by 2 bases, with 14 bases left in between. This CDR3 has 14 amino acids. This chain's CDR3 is CASSYVGQTYEQYF. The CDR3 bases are TGTGCCAGCTCGTACGTCGGACAGACCTACGAGCAGTACTTC. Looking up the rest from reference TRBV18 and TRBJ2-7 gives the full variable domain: NAGVMQNPRHLVRRRGQEARLRCSPMKGHSHVYWYRQLPEEGLKFMVYLQKENIIDESGMPKERFSAEFPKEGPSILRIQQVVRGDSAAYFCASSYVGQTYEQYFGPGTRLTVT.

The CDR3 here is CASSQSGHLGTEAFF. For the CDR3, the DNA is TGCGCCAGCAGCCAATCGGGACACCTAGGAACTGAAGCTTTCTTT. The gene calls are TRBV4-1 and TRBJ1-1; weak D call: TRBD1 (6 bases). CDR3 length equals 15 residues. Germline-derived CDR1 and CDR2 are MGHRA and YSYEKL. Between the trimmed V and J ends, which lost 2 bases and 5 bases, there was a span of 15 bases.

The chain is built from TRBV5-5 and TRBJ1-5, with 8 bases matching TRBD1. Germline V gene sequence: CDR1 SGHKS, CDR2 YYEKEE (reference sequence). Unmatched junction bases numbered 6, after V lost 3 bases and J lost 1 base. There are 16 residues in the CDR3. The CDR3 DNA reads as TGTGCCAGCAGCTCAGTTGACAGGGGAAGCAATCAGCCCCAGCATTTT. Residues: CASSSVDRGSNQPQHF.

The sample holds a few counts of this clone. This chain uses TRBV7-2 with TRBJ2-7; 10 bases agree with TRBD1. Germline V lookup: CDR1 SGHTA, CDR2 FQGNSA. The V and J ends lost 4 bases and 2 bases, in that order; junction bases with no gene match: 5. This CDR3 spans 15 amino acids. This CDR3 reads CASSSVTGGAYEQYF. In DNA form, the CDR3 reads TGTGCCAGCAGCTCAGTGACAGGGGGCGCCTACGAGCAGTACTTC.

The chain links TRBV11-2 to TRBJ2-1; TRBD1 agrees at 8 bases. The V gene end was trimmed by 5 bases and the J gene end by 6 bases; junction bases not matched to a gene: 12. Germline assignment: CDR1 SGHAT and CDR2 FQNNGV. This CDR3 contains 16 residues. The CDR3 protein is CASSPTVAGGINEQFF. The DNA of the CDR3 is TGTGCCAGCAGCCCGACGGTGGCAGGGGGCATCAATGAGCAGTTCTTC.

The CDR3 DNA sequence: TGTGCCAGCAGGCCACAGGGGTTAGGCTATGGCTACACCTTC. Translation: CASRPQGLGYGYTF. The chain couples TRBV6-5 to TRBJ1-2, with 7 bases fitting TRBD1. The V segment lost 6 bases and the J segment 4 bases; nucleotides outside the gene matches: 8. CDR3 length: 14 amino acids. Germline CDR1 and CDR2: MNHEY and SVGAGI.

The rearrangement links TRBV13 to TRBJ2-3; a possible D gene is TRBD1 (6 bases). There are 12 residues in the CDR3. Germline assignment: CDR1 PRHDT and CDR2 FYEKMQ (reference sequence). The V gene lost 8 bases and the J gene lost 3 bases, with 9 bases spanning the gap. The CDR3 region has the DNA TGTGCCAGCGGCAGGGGAACAGATACGCAGTATTTT. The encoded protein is CASGRGTDTQYF. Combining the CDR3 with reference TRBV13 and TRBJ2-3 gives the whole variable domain AAGVIQSPRHLIKEKRETATLKCYPIPRHDTVYWYQQGPGQDPQFLISFYEKMQSDKGSIPDRFSAQQFSDYHSELNMSSLELGDSALYFCASGRGTDTQYFGPGTRLTVL.

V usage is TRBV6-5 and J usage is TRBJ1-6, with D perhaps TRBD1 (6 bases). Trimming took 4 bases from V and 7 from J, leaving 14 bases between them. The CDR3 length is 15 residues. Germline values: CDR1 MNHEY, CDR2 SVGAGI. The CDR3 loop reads CASSSLTGYNSPLHF. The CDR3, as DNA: TGTGCCAGCAGTTCGTTAACAGGGTACAATTCACCCCTCCACTTT.

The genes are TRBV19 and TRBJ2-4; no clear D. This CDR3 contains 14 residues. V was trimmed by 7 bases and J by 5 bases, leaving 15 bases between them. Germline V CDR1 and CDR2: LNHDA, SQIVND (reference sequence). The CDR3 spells CASTPGNRQNIQYF. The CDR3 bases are TGTGCCAGTACCCCGGGTAATCGCCAAAACATTCAGTACTTC.